The 24 T cell receptor beta chains below were found in one sample sequenced in a study of cytomegalovirus exposure and HLA in healthy donors. The PCR ran on 60 Vbeta and 13 Jbeta primers. Profiled with immunoSEQ multiplex PCR; TCRdb holds only in-frame clones, not every one. The sample contains 150,000 to 200,000 clones, 78% of which appear only once. The sequenced material came from PBMCs. The receptors originated from a woman between 45 and 60 years old in good health and CMV-seropositive.

Only one count was recorded for this clone. The CDR3 protein is CAWSVRGSTLYGYTF. The CDR3 bases are TGTGCCTGGAGTGTACGGGGGTCTACCCTTTATGGCTACACCTTC. This chain links TRBV30 with TRBJ1-2; possibly TRBD1 for D (5 bases). The germline V gene has CDR1 GTSNPN and CDR2 SVGIG (reference sequence). V dropped 0 bases and J dropped 5 bases, with 16 bases sitting between them. The CDR3 has 15 residues.

V usage is TRBV29-1 and J usage is TRBJ1-5; 11 nucleotides line up with TRBD1. CDR1 SQVTM and CDR2 ANQGSEA come from the germline V gene. This CDR3 has 13 amino acids. V shed 6 bases and J 4 bases; nucleotides not matched to a gene: 2. The CDR3 bases are TGCAGCGTCGGGACAGGGGGGAATCAGCCCCAGCATTTT. It translates to CSVGTGGNQPQHF.

This chain joins TRBV6-1 and TRBJ1-2; the match to TRBD1 covers 7 bases. The germline V gene encodes CDR1 MNHNS and CDR2 SASEGT. The CDR3 spans 13 residues. With 7 bases clipped from V and 2 bases from J, the junction kept 4 bases outside the gene matches. As DNA, the CDR3 is TGTGCCAGCACCACGGGACAGAACTATGGCTACACCTTC. As protein: CASTTGQNYGYTF.

The chain carries TRBV27 and TRBJ1-1; D ambiguous. Germline CDR1 reads MNHEY; CDR2 reads SMNVEV (reference sequence). The CDR3 extends over 13 amino acids. Trimming removed 8 bases at V and 3 bases at J, with 13 bases between. CDR3 nucleotide sequence: TGTGCCAGCCGGACTCTAAAGGACACTGAAGCTTTCTTT. It codes for CASRTLKDTEAFF.

V gene TRBV7-9 combines with J gene TRBJ2-7, with D possibly matching TRBD1 (6 bases). The CDR3 extends over 14 amino acids. Trimming took off 5 bases at V and 5 bases at J, with 16 bases between the two ends. From germline, CDR1 is SEHNR and CDR2 FQNEAQ (reference sequence). This CDR3 is CASSLIPGADEQYF. The CDR3 region has the DNA TGTGCCAGCAGCCTCATTCCAGGGGCGGACGAGCAGTACTTC.

The V gene is TRBV30, the J gene TRBJ1-2, with D possibly being TRBD1 (5 bases). The V and J ends lost 0 bases and 2 bases respectively, with 7 bases between them. Per germline, CDR1 GTSNPN and CDR2 SVGIG (reference sequence). The CDR3 extends over 13 amino acids. DNA for the CDR3: TGTGCCTGGAGTGTGGGGCAGAACTATGGCTACACCTTC. Translating it yields CAWSVGQNYGYTF.

CDR3 sequence: CASMMEGQFSYGYTF. The DNA of the CDR3 is TGTGCCAGTATGATGGAGGGACAGTTCTCCTATGGCTACACCTTC. This chain joins TRBV19 and TRBJ1-2, with 7 bases aligning to TRBD1. The CDR3 is 15 residues long. With V trimmed by 7 bases and J by 4 bases, 12 bases remained unmatched. Germline V gives CDR1 LNHDA, CDR2 SQIVND (reference sequence).

V is TRBV5-1 and J is TRBJ1-4; tentatively, D is TRBD1 (6 bases). Germline CDR1 SGHRS, CDR2 YFSETQ. This CDR3 has 16 residues. V lost 3 bases and J 0 bases, leaving 12 bases between the germline ends. In DNA form, the CDR3 reads TGCGCCAGCAGCTGGGGGACATATGCAACTAATGAAAAACTGTTTTTT. Protein: CASSWGTYATNEKLFF.

The J gene is TRBJ1-6, the V gene TRBV19, with TRBD1 matching over 9 bases. Per germline, CDR1 LNHDA and CDR2 SQIVND (reference sequence). J lost 5 bases, V lost 1 base, and 3 bases had no gene match. The CDR3 has 16 residues. CDR3 nucleotide sequence: TGTGCCAGTAGTATAGGGACAGGGGTCAATAATTCACCCCTCCACTTT. The encoded protein is CASSIGTGVNNSPLHF.

The chain uses TRBV9 and TRBJ2-1; 7 bases are a match to TRBD1. The CDR3 length is 17 residues. Germline assignment: CDR1 SGDLS and CDR2 YYNGEE. J was trimmed by 7 bases and V by 0 bases; bases with no gene match: 13. The chain's CDR3 is CASSVATGSASWNEQFF. CDR3 DNA sequence: TGTGCCAGCAGCGTAGCGACAGGGAGTGCAAGTTGGAATGAGCAGTTCTTC.

This clone has a handful of counts. V usage is TRBV13 and J usage is TRBJ2-7, with TRBD1 matching 7 bases. This CDR3 has 15 amino acids. Trimming at V came to 8 bases and at J to 1 base, leaving 11 bases not matched to a gene. The germline V gene encodes CDR1 PRHDT and CDR2 FYEKMQ (reference sequence). DNA of the CDR3: TGTGCCAGCCGAGGGCCGGGACAGCCTTCCTACGAGCAGTACTTC. Residues: CASRGPGQPSYEQYF.

The V and J genes are TRBV6-5 and TRBJ1-5; 9 nucleotides line up with TRBD1. V lost 2 bases to trimming and J lost 1 base; unmatched junction nucleotides: 3. This CDR3 is built from 16 residues. Germline-derived CDR1 and CDR2 are MNHEY and SVGAGI. The CDR3 sequence is CASSYLDRGSNQPQHF. The CDR3 coding sequence is TGTGCCAGCAGTTACCTGGACAGGGGAAGCAATCAGCCCCAGCATTTT.

V and J are TRBV30 and TRBJ1-6; 8 positions match TRBD1. The CDR3 runs to 15 residues. The V gene's germline CDR1 is GTSNPN and CDR2 SVGIG (reference sequence). Losses at the gene ends were 0 bases for V and 2 bases for J; bases not matched to a gene: 0. The CDR3: CAWSVQGAYNSPLHF. DNA for the CDR3: TGTGCCTGGAGTGTACAGGGGGCCTATAATTCACCCCTCCACTTT.

The V gene is TRBV11-2, the J gene TRBJ2-7, with 11 bases fitting TRBD2. With 3 bases clipped from V and 2 bases from J, the junction kept 0 bases outside the gene matches. There are 14 residues in the CDR3. Germline CDR1 reads SGHAT; CDR2 reads FQNNGV. CDR3 sequence: CASSFSGGAYEQYF. CDR3 coding DNA: TGTGCCAGCAGCTTTAGCGGGGGGGCCTACGAGCAGTACTTC.

The chain has TRBV6-5 and TRBJ2-1; D is possibly TRBD2 (6 bases). Germline assignment: CDR1 MNHEY and CDR2 SVGAGI. Trimming cost V 8 bases and J 1 base, with 12 bases left between them. The CDR3 consists of 14 residues. The CDR3 DNA reads as TGTGCCAGCCGGAGGGGTGGATCCTACAATGAGCAGTTCTTC. This gives the protein CASRRGGSYNEQFF.

The chain uses TRBV25-1 and TRBJ1-5, with D unresolved. The length of the CDR3 is 13 residues. Looked up from germline, CDR1 is MGHDK and CDR2 is SYGVNS. V lost 1 base and J lost 8, with 9 bases in between. CDR3 region: CASSEWEGEPQHF. CDR3 nucleotide sequence: TGTGCCAGCAGTGAATGGGAGGGTGAGCCCCAGCATTTT.

The CDR3 spells CASSPRGNLYGYTF. Here the CDR3 DNA reads TGTGCCAGCAGTCCCAGAGGGAATCTGTATGGCTACACCTTC. This rearrangement joins TRBV27 to TRBJ1-2; D not certain. V shed 5 bases and J shed 5 bases, with 15 bases lying between them. CDR3 length: 14 amino acids. Germline lookup yields CDR1 MNHEY and CDR2 SMNVEV (reference sequence).

The rearrangement joins TRBV15 to TRBJ2-3; 11 positions agree with TRBD2. The germline CDR1 and CDR2 sequences are LNHNV and YYDKDF (reference sequence). The CDR3 sequence is 16 residues long. Trimming cost V 4 bases and J 2 bases; bases outside gene matches: 5. The CDR3 loop reads CATSTRLAGFTDTQYF. CDR3 DNA sequence: TGTGCCACCAGCACTAGACTAGCGGGATTCACAGATACGCAGTATTTT.

This chain connects TRBV6-5 to TRBJ2-2; TRBD1 agrees at 8 bases. Per the germline V gene, CDR1 is MNHEY and CDR2 is SVGAGI. The CDR3 totals 14 residues. The V and J ends lost 4 bases and 7 bases, in that order; junction bases with no gene match: 5. The CDR3 loop reads CASSWDRKNGELFF. The CDR3 DNA is TGTGCCAGCAGTTGGGACAGGAAGAACGGGGAGCTGTTTTTT.

This rearrangement joins TRBV6-1 to TRBJ1-2, with D possibly being TRBD1 (6 bases). V lost 6 bases, J lost 4 bases, and 18 bases lay in between. Germline V gives CDR1 MNHNS, CDR2 SASEGT. The CDR3 length is 15 residues. CDR3 in DNA: TGTGCCAGCAGGCGAGACAGGCGAGCCATCTATGGCTACACCTTC. Protein sequence: CASRRDRRAIYGYTF.

The V gene is TRBV12-5, the J gene TRBJ1-2, with D hard to call. Germline assignment: CDR1 LGHNT and CDR2 FRNRAP. The CDR3 consists of 12 residues. Trimming left V 7 bases short and J 5 bases short, with 11 bases between. The CDR3 loop reads CASEMGGYGYTF. As DNA, the CDR3 is TGTGCTAGTGAAATGGGAGGATATGGCTACACCTTC.

The genes are TRBV27 and TRBJ2-3; 7 nucleotides match TRBD1. Germline V gives CDR1 MNHEY, CDR2 SMNVEV (reference sequence). This CDR3 comprises 14 residues. V dropped 3 bases and J dropped 5; count of bases not matched to a gene: 5. The CDR3 sequence: CASSLAGGRDTQYF. CDR3 coding DNA: TGTGCCAGCAGTTTGGCAGGGGGTCGAGATACGCAGTATTTT.

This rearrangement joins TRBV2 to TRBJ1-2; TRBD1 aligns across 7 bases. There are 15 residues in the CDR3. Looked up from germline, CDR1 is SNHLY and CDR2 is FYNNEI. Trimming removed 9 bases from V and 1 base from J; junction bases left unmatched: 11. DNA of the CDR3: TGTGCCAGTCTAACCCAGGGGGGCTATAACTATGGCTACACCTTC. Its translation is CASLTQGGYNYGYTF.

The chain combines TRBV7-3 with TRBJ2-3; TRBD2 matches at 14 bases. The CDR3 has 19 amino acids. Looked up from germline, CDR1 is SGHTA and CDR2 is FQGTGA. The J segment lost 4 bases and the V segment lost 1 base, leaving 10 bases of the junction unmatched. The CDR3, as DNA: TGTGCCAGCAGCTTAAGCGGGACTAGCGGGGGCCGAGTGTCAGATACGCAGTATTTT. Protein sequence: CASSLSGTSGGRVSDTQYF.